The clone carrying this T cell receptor beta chain occurred a few times. Trimming took off 0 bases at V and 2 bases at J, with 10 bases between the two ends. The CDR3 consists of 15 residues. CDR1 is SGHRS, CDR2 YFSETQ, per germline. This entry is derived from a study of T-cell reconstitution after alpha-beta-depleted transplantation in children. Unique molecular identifiers were incorporated into the prepared TCRbeta library. TCRdb re-analysed the PCR reads in MiXCR, keeping a single row per CDR3 protein. The table lists 450,000 to 500,000 distinct CDR3 sequences, roughly an eighth of them singletons, with under 7% in the top ten.

This TCR was recovered from a human donor who donated a stem cell graft to a child with combined immunodeficiency. The sequencing here drew on PBMCs from the stem cell graft donor, taken from the stem cell graft. The chain uses TRBV5-1 and TRBJ2-3; D is ambiguous. The CDR3 DNA reads TGCGCCAGCAGCTTGGCCAGACTCCACACAGATACGCAGTATTTT. This translates into CASSLARLHTDTQYF. Full variable domain (outside the CDR3, taken from reference TRBV5-1 and TRBJ2-3): KAGVTQTPRYLIKTRGQQVTLSCSPISGHRSVSWYQQTPGQGLQFLFEYFSETQRNKGNFPGRFSGRQFSNSRSEMNVSTLELGDSALYLCASSLARLHTDTQYFGPGTRLTVL.